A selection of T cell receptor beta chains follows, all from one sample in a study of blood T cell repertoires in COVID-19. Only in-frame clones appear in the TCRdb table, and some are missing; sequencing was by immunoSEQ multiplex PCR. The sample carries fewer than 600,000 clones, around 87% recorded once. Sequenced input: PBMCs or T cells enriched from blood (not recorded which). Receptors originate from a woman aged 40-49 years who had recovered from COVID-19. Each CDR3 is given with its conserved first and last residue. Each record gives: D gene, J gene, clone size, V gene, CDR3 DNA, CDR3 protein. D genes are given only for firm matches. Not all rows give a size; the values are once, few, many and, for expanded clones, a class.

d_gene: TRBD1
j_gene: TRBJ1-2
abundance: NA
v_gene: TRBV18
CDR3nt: TGTGCCAGCTCACCTTCAGGGGGAATCGGCTACACCTTC
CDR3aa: CASSPSGGIGYTF

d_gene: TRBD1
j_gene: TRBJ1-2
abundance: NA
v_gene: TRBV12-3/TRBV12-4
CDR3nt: TGTGCCAGCAGCAGGGGGAGTTATGGCTACACCTTC
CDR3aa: CASSRGSYGYTF

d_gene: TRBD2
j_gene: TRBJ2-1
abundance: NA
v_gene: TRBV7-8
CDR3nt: TGTGCCAGCAGCTTAAGACAGGGCCAGGGGACTAGCGGGAGGGCCACATGGAATGAGCAGTTCTTC
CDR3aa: CASSLRQGQGTSGRATWNEQFF

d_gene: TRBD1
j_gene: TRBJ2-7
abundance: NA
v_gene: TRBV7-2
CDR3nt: TGTGCCAGCAGCTTCCAGCAGGGGGCCTACGAGCAGTACTTC
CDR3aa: CASSFQQGAYEQYF

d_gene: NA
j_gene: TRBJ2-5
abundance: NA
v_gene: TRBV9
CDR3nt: TGTGCCAGCAGCGCCGGTCCCAACCAAGAGACCCAGTACTTC
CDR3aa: CASSAGPNQETQYF

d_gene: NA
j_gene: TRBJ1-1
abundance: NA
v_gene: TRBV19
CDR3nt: TGTGCCAGTAGTATAGTGGGGGGTAGTACTGAAGCTTTCTTT
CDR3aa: CASSIVGGSTEAFF

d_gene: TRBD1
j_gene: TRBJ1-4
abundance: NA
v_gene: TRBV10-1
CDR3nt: TGCGCCAGCAGTAAGAAAGACAGGGGGCGGACTAATGAAAAACTGTTTTTT
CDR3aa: CASSKKDRGRTNEKLFF

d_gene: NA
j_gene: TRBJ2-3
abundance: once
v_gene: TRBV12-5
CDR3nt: TGTGCTAGTGGTTTGGTTTTAACCCTAAGCGGCCCCGAAGATACGCAGTATTTT
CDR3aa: CASGLVLTLSGPEDTQYF

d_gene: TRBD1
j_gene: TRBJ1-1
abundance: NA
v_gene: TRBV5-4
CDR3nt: TGTGCCAGCAGATCGGGACAGAGCAACACTGAAGCTTTCTTT
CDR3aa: CASRSGQSNTEAFF

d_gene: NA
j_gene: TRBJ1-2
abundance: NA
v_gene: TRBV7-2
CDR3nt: TGTGCCAGCAGCCTCAACCCCACCGGGGGCTACACCTTC
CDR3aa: CASSLNPTGGYTF

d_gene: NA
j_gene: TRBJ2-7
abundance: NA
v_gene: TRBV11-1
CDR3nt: TGTGCCAGCAGCTTTCCGGACTCAACCCCCTACGAGCAGTACTTC
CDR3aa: CASSFPDSTPYEQYF

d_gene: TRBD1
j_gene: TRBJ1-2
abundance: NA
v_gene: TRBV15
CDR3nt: TGTGCCACCAGCAGAAGAGCAGGGGGCATCTATGGCTACACCTTC
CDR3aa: CATSRRAGGIYGYTF

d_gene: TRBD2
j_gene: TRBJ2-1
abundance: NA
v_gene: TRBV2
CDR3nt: TGTGCCAGCAGTGACACTAGCGGATCCTACAATGAGCAGTTCTTC
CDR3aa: CASSDTSGSYNEQFF

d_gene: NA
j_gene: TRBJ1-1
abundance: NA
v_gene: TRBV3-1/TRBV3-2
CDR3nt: TGTGCCAGCAGCCAAGATCCGCAGGTTGAAGCTTTCTTT
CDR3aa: CASSQDPQVEAFF

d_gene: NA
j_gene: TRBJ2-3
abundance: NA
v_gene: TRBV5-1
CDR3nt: TGCGCCAGCAGCTTGACTAACCTCGCAGATACGCAGTATTTT
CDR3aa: CASSLTNLADTQYF

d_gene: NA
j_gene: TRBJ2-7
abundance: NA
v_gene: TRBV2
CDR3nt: TGTGCCAGCAGTGAGTCACCGGGACTTCGATACGAGCAGTACTTC
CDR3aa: CASSESPGLRYEQYF

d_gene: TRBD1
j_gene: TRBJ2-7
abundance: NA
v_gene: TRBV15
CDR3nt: TGTGCCACCAGCACGCGCCAGGGACAGGGGGCCTACGAGCAGTACTTC
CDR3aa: CATSTRQGQGAYEQYF

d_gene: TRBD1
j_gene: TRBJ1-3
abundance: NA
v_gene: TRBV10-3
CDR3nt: TGTGCCATCAGTCCCCGGGACAGCGGCTCTGGAAACACCATATATTTT
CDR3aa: CAISPRDSGSGNTIYF

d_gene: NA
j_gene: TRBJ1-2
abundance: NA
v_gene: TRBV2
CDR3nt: TGTGCCAGCAGTGAACTGGGGCACTTC
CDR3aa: CASSELGHF

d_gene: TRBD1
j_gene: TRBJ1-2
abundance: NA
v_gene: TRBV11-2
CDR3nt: TGTGCCAGCAGCACCCGGACAGGCCCCGACTATGGCTACACCTTC
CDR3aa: CASSTRTGPDYGYTF

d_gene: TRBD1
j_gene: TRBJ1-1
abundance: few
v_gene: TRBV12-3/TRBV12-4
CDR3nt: TGTGCCAGCAGTGGGGAGGACAGGGAGGTAGCTTTCTTT
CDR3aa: CASSGEDREVAFF

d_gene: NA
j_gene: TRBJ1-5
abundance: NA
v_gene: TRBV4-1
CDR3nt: TGCGCCAGCAGCCAAGATGTAACAGGGAATAATCAGCCCCAGCATTTT
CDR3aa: CASSQDVTGNNQPQHF

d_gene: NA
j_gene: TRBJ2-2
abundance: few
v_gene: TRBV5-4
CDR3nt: TGTGCCAGCAGCTTACAGGGACGGGGCACCGGGGAGCTGTTTTTT
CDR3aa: CASSLQGRGTGELFF

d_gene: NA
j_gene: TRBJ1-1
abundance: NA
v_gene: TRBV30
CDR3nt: TGTGCCTGTAACACTCAGGGCAGGGACTGGAATTTCGCTGAAGCTTTCTTT
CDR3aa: CACNTQGRDWNFAEAFF

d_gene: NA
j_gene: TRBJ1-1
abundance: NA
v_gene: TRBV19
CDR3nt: TGTGCCAGTAGTCCCGGGACACCAAACACTGAAGCTTTCTTT
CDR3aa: CASSPGTPNTEAFF

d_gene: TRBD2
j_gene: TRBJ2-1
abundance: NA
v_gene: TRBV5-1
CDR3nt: TGCGCCAGCAGCCGCGGGAGTAGTGCCGATGAGCAGTTCTTC
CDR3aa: CASSRGSSADEQFF

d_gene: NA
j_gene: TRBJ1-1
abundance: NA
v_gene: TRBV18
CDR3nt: TGTGCCAGCTCACGGACAGAGTACCTTGAAGCTTTCTTT
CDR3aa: CASSRTEYLEAFF

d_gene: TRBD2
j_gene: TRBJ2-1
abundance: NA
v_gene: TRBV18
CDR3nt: TGTGCCAGCTCACTACAGACGGGGGGACTCTCCTTCTCCTACAATGAGCAGTTCTTC
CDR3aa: CASSLQTGGLSFSYNEQFF

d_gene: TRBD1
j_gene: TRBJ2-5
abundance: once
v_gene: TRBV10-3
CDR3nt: TGTGCCATCAGTCAATGGGGACAGGGTAAGGAAGAGACCCAGTACTTC
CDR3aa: CAISQWGQGKEETQYF

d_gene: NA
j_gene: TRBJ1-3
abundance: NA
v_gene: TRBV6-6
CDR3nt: TGTGCCAGCAGTTACGGAGGAAGCTCTGGAAACACCATATATTTT
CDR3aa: CASSYGGSSGNTIYF

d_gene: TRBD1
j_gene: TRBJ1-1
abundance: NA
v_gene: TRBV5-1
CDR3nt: TGCGCCAGCGGTATGACAGGGGCCGGGGGCACTGAAGCTTTCTTT
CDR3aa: CASGMTGAGGTEAFF

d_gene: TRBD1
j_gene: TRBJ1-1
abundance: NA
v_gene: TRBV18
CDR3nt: TGTGCCAGCTCAGAGGGACAGGGTAGTACTGAAGCTTTCTTT
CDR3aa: CASSEGQGSTEAFF

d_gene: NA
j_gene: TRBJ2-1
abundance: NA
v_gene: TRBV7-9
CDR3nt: TGTGCCAGCAGCGCGTCACCCCGGGGGGCGGGCTCCTACAATGAGCAGTTCTTC
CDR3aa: CASSASPRGAGSYNEQFF

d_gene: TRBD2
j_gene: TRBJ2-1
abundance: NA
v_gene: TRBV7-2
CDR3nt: TGTGCCAGCAGCCTCAGGACTAGCGGGAACCATGAGCAGTTCTTC
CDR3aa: CASSLRTSGNHEQFF

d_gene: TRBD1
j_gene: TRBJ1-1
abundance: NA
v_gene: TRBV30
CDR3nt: TGTGCCTGGAGTCCGATCGACAGGGGAAACACTGAAGCTTTCTTT
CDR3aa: CAWSPIDRGNTEAFF

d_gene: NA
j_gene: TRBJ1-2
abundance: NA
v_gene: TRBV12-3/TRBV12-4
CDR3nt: TGTGCCAGCAGTCCAAGCGGGAACTATGGCTACACCTTC
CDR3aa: CASSPSGNYGYTF

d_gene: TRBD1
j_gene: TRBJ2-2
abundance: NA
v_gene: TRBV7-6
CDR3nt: TGTGCCAGCAGTCAGACAGGGGGCAACACCGGGGAGCTGTTTTTT
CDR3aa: CASSQTGGNTGELFF

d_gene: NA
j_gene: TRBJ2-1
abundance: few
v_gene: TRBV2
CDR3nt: TGTGCCAGCAGTGACCCCGCGTTAATACGCGATGAGCAGTTCTTC
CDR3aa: CASSDPALIRDEQFF

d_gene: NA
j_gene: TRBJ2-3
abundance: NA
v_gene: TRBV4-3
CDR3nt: TGCGCCAGCAGCCAAGTCCCAAGCGGGCAGGCGTCCGATACGCAGTATTTT
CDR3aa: CASSQVPSGQASDTQYF

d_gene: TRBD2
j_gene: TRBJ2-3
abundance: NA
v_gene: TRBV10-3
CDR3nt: TGTGCCATCAATAGCGGGGCAAGCACTAACACAGATACGCAGTATTTT
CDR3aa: CAINSGASTNTDTQYF

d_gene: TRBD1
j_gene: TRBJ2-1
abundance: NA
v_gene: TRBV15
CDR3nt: TGTGCCACCCGGACAGGGTCCTACAATGAGCAGTTCTTC
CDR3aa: CATRTGSYNEQFF

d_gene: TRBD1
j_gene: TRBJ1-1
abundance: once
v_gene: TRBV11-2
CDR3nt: TGTGCCAGCAGCTACACCCGACAGGGTGAAGCTTTCTTT
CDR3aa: CASSYTRQGEAFF

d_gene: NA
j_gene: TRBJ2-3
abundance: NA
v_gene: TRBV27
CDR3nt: TGTGCCAGCAGTGGCGGGACGCGAGCAGATACGCAGTATTTT
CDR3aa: CASSGGTRADTQYF

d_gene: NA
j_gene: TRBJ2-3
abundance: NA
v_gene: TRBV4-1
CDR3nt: TGCGCCAGCAGCCAAGACTTAGATACGCAGTATTTT
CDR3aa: CASSQDLDTQYF

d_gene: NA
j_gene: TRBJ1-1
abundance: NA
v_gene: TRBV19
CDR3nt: TGTGCCAGTAGTTTTTTTGCGAGCTCTGAAGCTTTCTTT
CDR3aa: CASSFFASSEAFF

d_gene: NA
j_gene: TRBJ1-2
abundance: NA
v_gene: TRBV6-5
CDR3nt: TGTGCCAGCAGCGACAACTCCATCGGCTACACCTTC
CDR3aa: CASSDNSIGYTF

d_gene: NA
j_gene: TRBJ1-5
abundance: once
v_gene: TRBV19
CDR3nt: TGTGCCAGTAGTATAGAGGCTCGAAGGGGAGGTGGTCAGCCCCAGCATTTT
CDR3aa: CASSIEARRGGGQPQHF

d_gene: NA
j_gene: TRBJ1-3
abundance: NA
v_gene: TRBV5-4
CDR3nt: TGTGCCAGCAGCTGGCAGGGAACTGGAAACACCATATATTTT
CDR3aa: CASSWQGTGNTIYF

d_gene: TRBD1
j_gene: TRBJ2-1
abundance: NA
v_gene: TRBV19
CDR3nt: TGTGCCAGTAGTCCGCGGGACAGGGGGCCCGGCAATGAGCAGTTCTTC
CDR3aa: CASSPRDRGPGNEQFF

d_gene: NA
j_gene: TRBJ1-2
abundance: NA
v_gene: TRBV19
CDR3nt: TGTGCCAGTAGACGACAGGCCCTCCATGGCTACACCTTC
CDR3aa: CASRRQALHGYTF

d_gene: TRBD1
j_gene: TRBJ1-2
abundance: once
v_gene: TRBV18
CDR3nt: TGTGCCAGCTCACCACCTACAATCGACAGGGGACGCTACACCTTC
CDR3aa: CASSPPTIDRGRYTF

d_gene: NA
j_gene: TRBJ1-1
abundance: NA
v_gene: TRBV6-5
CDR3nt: TGTGCCAGCACTAGAGGGAACACTGAAGCTTTCTTT
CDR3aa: CASTRGNTEAFF

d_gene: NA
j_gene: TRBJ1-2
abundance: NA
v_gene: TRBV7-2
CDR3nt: TGTGCCAGCAGCTTAGAGAGGGGGAATGGCTACACCTTC
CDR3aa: CASSLERGNGYTF

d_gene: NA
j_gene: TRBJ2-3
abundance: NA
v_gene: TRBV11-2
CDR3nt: TGTGCCAGCAGCCCCGGGACAACCACAGATACGCAGTATTTT
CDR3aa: CASSPGTTTDTQYF

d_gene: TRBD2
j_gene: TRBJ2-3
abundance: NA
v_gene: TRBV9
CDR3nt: TGTGCCAGCAGCGTATTCCTAGCGGGGATCACAGATACGCAGTATTTT
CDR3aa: CASSVFLAGITDTQYF

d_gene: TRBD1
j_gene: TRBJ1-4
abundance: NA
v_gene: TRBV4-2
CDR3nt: TGTGCCAGCAGCCGACGGACAGGCGCCGAAAAACTGTTTTTT
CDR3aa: CASSRRTGAEKLFF